This TCR beta chain was recorded in a study of molecular identifiers for immune sequencing clone quantification. At the level of the study: Replicate RNA came from 20,000 or 100,000 naive CD8 cells and was split five ways, and four parts were sequenced. Whole-study results and caveats: Spiked Jurkat TCR RNA equivalent to one cell reportedly surfaced among some 1 million naive cells.

Germline values: CDR1 MNHEY, CDR2 SMNVEV (reference sequence). This CDR3 has 14 residues. The V end was cut by 7 bases, the J end by 0 bases, with 12 bases between. Methods described previously were used for bulk TCR libraries, and listed TCR primers were applied. A single record per CDR3 protein comes from TCRdb applying MiXCR to the PCR reads. The sample shows about 40,000 distinct CDR3 sequences, about a quarter of them seen only once. This clonotype was recorded many times. The antigen remains undetermined. Libraries from naive CD8 cells were generated from roughly 18,000 to 920,000 sorted cells (with 10%, 30% or 50% RNA).

Sequencing used naive CD8+ T cells from blood, with Jurkat cell RNA spiked in. Subset in this sample: FACS-sorted CD8+CD4-CCR7+CD45RA+ naive T cells. V gene TRBV27 combines with J gene TRBJ1-1; D is undetermined. The TCR was taken from a human donor in good health. Some libraries in this study had Jurkat cell RNA spiked in. The CDR3 spells CASNGDGVNTEAFF. DNA of the CDR3: TGTGCCAGCAATGGGGATGGGGTGAACACTGAAGCTTTCTTT.